The 26 T cell receptor beta chains reported below all come from one sample, sequenced in a study of human T cells and chemical hapten exposure. Time point of the sample: pre-sensitization, week 0. Treatment here: therapeutic diphenylcyclopropenone sensitization with weekly scalp DPC. Whole blood that had not been fractionated was the source of extracted total RNA. TCRdb analysed the RACE reads with MiXCR anew, one entry per CDR3 protein. The sample lists about 55,000 distinct CDR3 sequences, 8.5% to 10% occurring once. The material sequenced was whole blood, taken in connection with sensitization to the hapten diphenylcyclopropenone (DPC). All receptors derive from a woman aged 25-40 years with alopecia areata. Some clones in this sample may be carry-over from other donors' samples.

This clonotype was observed at least ten times. This chain connects TRBV2 to TRBJ1-2, with TRBD1 matching over 7 bases. The CDR3 is 15 residues long. V gave up 1 base and J gave up 4 bases; unmatched junction bases: 6. Germline CDR1 reads SNHLY; CDR2 reads FYNNEI. The CDR3 sequence: CASSEDRGLLYGYTF. CDR3 coding DNA: TGTGCCAGCAGTGAAGACAGGGGTCTTCTCTATGGCTACACCTTC.

This clonotype was seen a few times. The chain combines TRBV6-2 or TRBV6-3 with TRBJ2-3, with D hard to call. V shed 0 bases and J shed 6 bases, with 13 bases lying between them. The CDR3 loop spans 15 amino acids. Germline V gene data show CDR1 as MNHEY and CDR2 as SVGEGT. CDR3 protein: CASSYSPRTTDTQYF. For the CDR3, the DNA is TGTGCCAGCAGTTACTCCCCTCGCACAACGGATACGCAGTATTTT.

The J gene is TRBJ1-5, the V gene TRBV7-2, with D possibly matching TRBD1 (5 bases). Germline-derived CDR1 and CDR2 are SGHTA and FQGNSA. CDR3 length equals 14 residues. V was pared by 3 bases and J by 3 bases, with 9 bases between. The CDR3 reads CASSLGGVNQPQHF. CDR3 DNA: TGTGCCAGCAGCTTGGGAGGGGTCAATCAGCCCCAGCATTTT.

This clonotype was counted between two and nine times. This chain joins TRBV2 and TRBJ1-5; tentative D call: TRBD1 (6 bases). The CDR3 loop spans 13 amino acids. Germline V gene sequence: CDR1 SNHLY, CDR2 FYNNEI. Trimming shortened V by 6 bases and J by 2 bases, and 8 bases separated the two germline ends. The CDR3 protein is CASRDSRNQPQHF. DNA for the CDR3: TGTGCCAGCAGGGACAGTCGCAATCAGCCCCAGCATTTT.

This clonotype was seen ten or more times. CDR3 DNA sequence: TGTGCCTTGGGACGGGACAGAAGCACAGATACGCAGTATTTT. Translating it yields CALGRDRSTDTQYF. The chain couples TRBV28 to TRBJ2-3; 7 bases line up with TRBD1. V trimming: 11 bases; J trimming: 0 bases; junction bases outside the gene matches: 8. CDR1 MDHEN and CDR2 SYDVKM come from the germline V gene. The CDR3 runs 14 residues. The full variable domain, in which reference TRBV28 and TRBJ2-3 provide the parts outside the CDR3, is DVKVTQSSRYLVKRTGEKVFLECVQDMDHENMFWYRQDPGLGLRLIYFSYDVKMKEKGDIPEGYSVSREKKERFSLILESASTNQTSMYLCALGRDRSTDTQYFGPGTRLTVL.

This clonotype was seen only once. The rearrangement uses TRBV2 and TRBJ2-5; a possible D gene is TRBD1 (6 bases). V was clipped by 6 bases and J by 4 bases, with 12 bases between them. The germline V gene encodes CDR1 SNHLY and CDR2 FYNNEI. This CDR3 has 13 residues. The chain's CDR3 is CASRRVRGETQYF. Written as DNA, the CDR3 is TGTGCCAGCAGGAGGGTCAGGGGAGAGACCCAGTACTTC.

The chain joins TRBV6-2 or TRBV6-3 to TRBJ2-3; D tentatively reads TRBD1 or TRBD2 (6 bases each). Germline CDR1 reads MNHEY; CDR2 reads SVGEGT. The V end lost 2 bases, the J end lost 2 bases, and 17 bases lay between the germline ends. This CDR3 has 17 residues. In nucleotides, the CDR3 is TGTGCCAGCAGTTACGCGATCCCGGGGGCATCCACAGATACGCAGTATTTT. Its translation is CASSYAIPGASTDTQYF.

The J gene is TRBJ2-3, the V gene TRBV7-6; D may match TRBD1 or TRBD2 (6 bases each). This CDR3 is 15 amino acids long. Germline V CDR1 and CDR2: SGHVS, FNYEAQ. V was pared by 1 base and J by 3 bases, with 11 bases between. CDR3 in DNA: TGTGCCAGCAGCTTAGGAGGGGGGAGGACAGATACGCAGTATTTT. It codes for CASSLGGGRTDTQYF.

The chain is built from TRBV7-8 and TRBJ2-5; TRBD2 matches 10 bases. Germline lookup yields CDR1 SGHVS and CDR2 FQNEAQ. The CDR3 runs to 15 residues. The J segment lost 2 bases and the V segment lost 3 bases, leaving 3 bases of the junction unmatched. The CDR3 spells CASSLPSGGQETQYF. The CDR3 DNA is TGTGCCAGCAGCTTGCCTAGCGGGGGTCAAGAGACCCAGTACTTC.

In this sample, this clonotype turned up a few times. V usage is TRBV1 and J usage is TRBJ2-7; the D call in the table, TRBD2, was not verified against the DNA. TRBV1 is flagged as a pseudogene. The length of the CDR3 is 13 residues. The CDR3 DNA follows: TGCACCAGCAGCCAGGGAGTACCTTACGAGCAGTACTTC. It yields the protein CTSSQGVPYEQYF.

V is TRBV3-1 and J is TRBJ2-1, with D possibly being TRBD2 (6 bases). The CDR3 contains 13 residues. Germline loops: CDR1 LGHDT, CDR2 YNNKEL (reference sequence). Deletions cut 0 bases from V and 8 bases from J, with 8 bases between. Here the CDR3 reads CASSQEGGDEQFF. CDR3 coding DNA: TGTGCCAGCAGCCAAGAAGGCGGGGATGAGCAGTTCTTC.

This clonotype was recorded only once. It may be a read error: a sequence one base away is much more abundant. This chain uses TRBV18 with TRBJ1-3; D gene uncertain. CDR1 is KGHSH, CDR2 LQKENI, per germline. This CDR3 spans 17 amino acids. Trimming pared 4 bases from V and 0 bases from J, leaving 16 bases between. The CDR3 nucleotides read TGTGCCAGCTCACAGATGGACGGGATCTACTCTGGAAACACCATATATTTT. Its protein product is CASSQMDGIYSGNTIYF.

The V and J genes are TRBV30 and TRBJ2-1; 8 nucleotides align to TRBD2. V dropped 2 bases and J dropped 8; count of bases not matched to a gene: 8. This CDR3 is built from 14 residues. The germline V gene encodes CDR1 GTSNPN and CDR2 SVGIG (reference sequence). CDR3 sequence: CAWSPRRGGDEQFF. The CDR3 DNA sequence: TGTGCCTGGAGTCCACGTCGGGGGGGCGATGAGCAGTTCTTC.

This clonotype was picked up many times. This chain connects TRBV6-6 to TRBJ1-5; 9 bases map to TRBD1. With V trimmed by 4 bases and J by 1 base, 5 bases remained unmatched. This CDR3 comprises 16 residues. In germline, CDR1 is MNHNY, CDR2 SVGAGI (reference sequence). The CDR3 DNA sequence: TGTGCCAGCAGTTCTCCCGACAGGGGGAGCAATCAGCCCCAGCATTTT. Its translation: CASSSPDRGSNQPQHF.

This clonotype has at least ten counts. J is TRBJ1-1 and V is TRBV7-2, with D unresolved. This CDR3 has 13 amino acids. CDR1 is SGHTA and CDR2 is FQGNSA in the germline V gene. V lost 0 bases to trimming and J lost 1 base, with 3 bases between them. CDR3 sequence: CASSLAENTEAFF. CDR3 DNA sequence: TGTGCCAGCAGCTTAGCGGAGAACACTGAAGCTTTCTTT.

This clonotype was found many times. This sequence joins TRBV18 and TRBJ1-2; 9 bases are a match to TRBD1. The V and J ends lost 6 bases and 6 bases, in that order; junction bases with no gene match: 8. Germline assignment: CDR1 KGHSH and CDR2 LQKENI. The CDR3 totals 14 residues. CDR3 region: CASSGQGGQDGYTF. CDR3 DNA: TGTGCCAGCTCGGGACAGGGAGGACAGGATGGCTACACCTTC. The variable domain in full, completed from reference TRBV18 and TRBJ1-2, reads NAGVMQNPRHLVRRRGQEARLRCSPMKGHSHVYWYRQLPEEGLKFMVYLQKENIIDESGMPKERFSAEFPKEGPSILRIQQVVRGDSAAYFCASSGQGGQDGYTFGSGTRLTVV.

The CDR3 region has the DNA TGTGCCAGCAGTTACGTTCGAGGGCTCAACTATAATTCACCCCTCCACTTT. Translation: CASSYVRGLNYNSPLHF. The chain is built from TRBV6-2 or TRBV6-3 and TRBJ1-6; D is undetermined. CDR1 is MNHEY, CDR2 SVGEGT, per germline. This CDR3 has 17 residues. V was trimmed by 2 bases and J by 3 bases, leaving 14 bases between them.

This clonotype was detected ten times or more. The chain carries TRBV5-6 and TRBJ2-3; D is possibly TRBD1 (6 bases). CDR1 SGHDT and CDR2 YYEEEE come from the germline V gene. CDR3 length: 14 residues. V was shortened by 1 base and J by 4 bases, with 10 bases between the two germline ends. CDR3 sequence reads: CASSLSQGSDTQYF. Written as DNA, the CDR3 is TGTGCCAGCAGCTTGTCACAGGGTTCAGATACGCAGTATTTT.

The V and J genes are TRBV2 and TRBJ2-2, with D perhaps TRBD2 (5 bases). Germline V gives CDR1 SNHLY, CDR2 FYNNEI. The CDR3 extends over 15 amino acids. Trimming took 6 bases from V and 4 from J, leaving 15 bases between them. The CDR3 DNA reads TGTGCCAGCAGGACCGGGGTGTGGGGCACCGGGGAGCTGTTTTTT. Translation gives CASRTGVWGTGELFF.

This clonotype was seen a handful of times. The rearrangement joins TRBV5-1 to TRBJ1-5, with TRBD1 identical over 8 bases. From germline, CDR1 is SGHRS and CDR2 YFSETQ. V trimming: 4 bases; J trimming: 4 bases; junction bases outside the gene matches: 7. There are 15 residues in the CDR3. CDR3 DNA: TGCGCCAGCAGCCTGACAGGGGAAGCTAATCAGCCCCAGCATTTT. Translation gives CASSLTGEANQPQHF.

This chain connects TRBV10-3 to TRBJ1-6; 8 bases match TRBD1. This CDR3 comprises 14 residues. CDR1 and CDR2 (germline): ENHRY, SYGVKD. The V segment lost 5 bases and the J segment 10 bases; nucleotides outside the gene matches: 7. CDR3: CAISQTGEGSPLHF. For the CDR3, the DNA is TGTGCCATCAGTCAGACAGGGGAAGGATCACCCCTCCACTTT.

This clonotype was detected only a few times. The junction shows a germline mismatch at one end, possibly a read error. The V gene is TRBV10-3, the J gene TRBJ1-2, with D unclear. This CDR3 contains 14 residues. Germline CDR1 ENHRY, CDR2 SYGVKD. The CDR3 loop is CAISEDGGYYGDTF. The CDR3 DNA reads as TGTGCCATCAGTGAGGATGGTGGTTATTATGGCGACACCTTC.

This rearrangement joins TRBV5-1 to TRBJ2-3, with 8 bases matching TRBD1. Germline loops: CDR1 SGHRS, CDR2 YFSETQ. This CDR3 has 15 residues. The J segment lost 0 bases and the V segment lost 5 bases, leaving 5 bases of the junction unmatched. Written as DNA, the CDR3 is TGCGCCAGCAGATTCCAGGGGGCCAGCACAGATACGCAGTATTTT. Translating it yields CASRFQGASTDTQYF.

The chain recombines TRBV6-2 or TRBV6-3 with TRBJ2-4; D remains unclear. Deletions cut 6 bases from V and 0 bases from J, with 6 bases between. CDR1 is MNHEY, CDR2 SVGEGT, per germline. The CDR3 is made up of 13 amino acids. The CDR3 bases are TGTGCCAGCAGGGAAGGAGCCAAAAACATTCAGTACTTC. Encoded protein: CASREGAKNIQYF.

This clonotype was recorded a few times. At one end, the junction sequence differs from germline, possibly due to a read error. V and J are TRBV4-1 and TRBJ1-2; D gene uncertain. The CDR3 has 14 residues. The germline V gene encodes CDR1 MGHRA and CDR2 YSYEKL. CDR3 coding DNA: TGCGCCAGCAGCCCCCAAAAGGGAAGCTATGGCGACACCTTC. Its translation: CASSPQKGSYGDTF.

This clonotype appeared many times. The chain links TRBV20-1 to TRBJ2-5, with 10 bases fitting TRBD2. The junction had 18 bases not matched to a gene; V was cut back by 6 bases and J by 5 bases. Germline assignment: CDR1 DFQATT and CDR2 SNEGSKA (reference sequence). The CDR3 has 17 residues. CDR3 loop: CSAIRTTSGAGGETQYF. DNA for the CDR3: TGCAGTGCCATTAGGACTACTAGCGGGGCCGGGGGGGAGACCCAGTACTTC.